This TCR beta chain emerged from a study of T cell repertoires in cytomegalovirus infection. Study overall: Indicated by public TCR beta signatures were CMV infection and matching HLA type.

CDR3 length: 14 amino acids. The V gene end was trimmed by 9 bases and the J gene end by 8 bases; junction bases not matched to a gene: 9. TCRdb fed the reads into MiXCR, producing one record per CDR3 protein. The data show roughly 200,000 distinct CDR3 sequences, roughly 17% seen once. General study findings and limits: Across the ex vivo response, the dominant clonotypes were HLA-C-restricted CMV-specific TCR beta clonotypes. CMV carriers having the relevant HLA were flagged by cumulative public TCR beta family frequency.

This clonotype was seen a few times. Antigen specificity is unknown. This receptor was taken from a human donor in good health (CMV status not recorded). Some clones in this sample may be carry-over from other donors' samples. Sequencing was carried out using CD8+ T cells from PBMCs. The rearrangement links TRBV12-3 or TRBV12-4 to TRBJ1-6; 8 bases map to TRBD1. The CDR3 loop is CASRTGGMYSPLHF. The CDR3 coding sequence is TGTGCCAGTAGAACAGGGGGTATGTATTCACCCCTCCACTTT.